The rows below give T cell receptor beta chains drawn from one sample of a study of cytomegalovirus exposure and HLA in healthy donors. Clones were sequenced by immunoSEQ multiplex PCR, and TCRdb holds only the in-frame ones, with some missing. This table holds 100,000 to 150,000 clones. The sequencing input was PBMCs. The source of these receptors is a man aged 35 to 55 in good health and CMV-seronegative. The CDR3 runs from the conserved cysteine through the conserved F or W. Fields, in order: D gene, J gene, V gene, CDR3 length, CDR3 protein, CDR3 DNA. The D gene is left open where the match is weak.

>.|TRBJ2-7|TRBV28|12
CASSSGIYEQYF
TGTGCCAGCAGTTCCGGTATCTACGAGCAGTACTTC
>TRBD2|TRBJ2-7|TRBV11-3|16
CASSLERTSESYEQYF
TGTGCCAGCAGCTTAGAAAGGACTAGCGAGTCCTACGAGCAGTACTTC
>TRBD1|TRBJ2-7|TRBV5-1|15
CASSPPGTGSYEQYF
TGCGCCAGCAGCCCCCCCGGGACAGGGTCCTACGAGCAGTACTTC
>TRBD2|TRBJ2-1|TRBV5-4|16
CASSSASSGRNNEQFF
TGTGCCAGCAGCTCAGCATCTAGCGGGAGGAACAATGAGCAGTTCTTC
>TRBD2|TRBJ2-3|TRBV7-8|20
CASSLGTGTSGRASVDTQYF
TGTGCCAGCAGCTTAGGGACCGGGACTAGCGGGAGGGCCTCCGTAGATACGCAGTATTTT
>.|TRBJ1-5|TRBV6-6|15
CASTGGFYSNQPQHF
TGTGCCAGCACCGGAGGGTTCTATAGCAATCAGCCCCAGCATTTT
>TRBD1|TRBJ1-1|TRBV4-1|15
CASSQDRAGGTEAFF
TGCGCCAGCAGCCAAGATCGGGCAGGGGGCACTGAAGCTTTCTTT
>TRBD1|TRBJ1-3|TRBV28|14
CASSPDRAGNTIYF
TGTGCCAGCAGTCCGGACAGGGCTGGAAACACCATATATTTT
>TRBD1|TRBJ1-1|TRBV30|14
CAWSVLNRGTEAFF
TGTGCCTGGAGTGTACTAAACAGGGGCACTGAAGCTTTCTTT
>TRBD1|TRBJ2-2|TRBV28|12
CASSLTGTGVFF
TGTGCCAGCAGTTTAACCGGGACAGGGGTGTTTTTT
>.|TRBJ1-1|TRBV27|16
CATSPWGGGVNTEAFF
TGTGCCACATCACCCTGGGGGGGCGGCGTGAACACTGAAGCTTTCTTT
>.|TRBJ2-5|TRBV29-1|12
CSVDRGAETQYF
TGCAGCGTTGACCGGGGGGCAGAGACCCAGTACTTC
>.|TRBJ1-1|TRBV4-2|14
CASTTNPGNTEAFF
TGTGCCAGCACTACCAATCCGGGTAACACTGAAGCTTTCTTT
>.|TRBJ2-3|TRBV10-3|13
CAIRGASTDTQYF
TGTGCCATCAGGGGAGCGTCCACAGATACGCAGTATTTT
>TRBD1|TRBJ2-1|TRBV11-2|15
CASSRDRPSYNEQFF
TGTGCCAGCAGCCGGGACAGACCCTCCTACAATGAGCAGTTCTTC
>.|TRBJ1-4|TRBV6-6|15
CASTDTGTWYEKLFF
TGTGCCAGCACCGACACCGGGACATGGTATGAAAAACTGTTTTTT
>.|TRBJ2-2|TRBV6-1|18
CASSEPRGRNSDTGELFF
TGTGCCAGCAGTGAACCCAGGGGGAGGAATTCTGACACCGGGGAGCTGTTTTTT
>.|TRBJ1-5|TRBV7-9|14
CASSPGLMNQPQHF
TGTGCCAGCAGCCCCGGACTGATGAATCAGCCCCAGCATTTT
>TRBD1|TRBJ2-7|TRBV6-5|14
CASSYLGQGNEQYF
TGTGCCAGCAGTTACCTCGGACAGGGGAACGAGCAGTACTTC
>.|TRBJ2-3|TRBV11-3|14
CASSLVTGTDTQYF
TGTGCCAGCAGCTTAGTCACGGGCACAGATACGCAGTATTTT
>.|TRBJ2-7|TRBV11-3|14
CASSLRGISYEQYF
TGTGCCAGCAGCTTAAGAGGGATATCCTACGAGCAGTACTTC
>TRBD2|TRBJ2-7|TRBV28|14
CASSSIAGAAEQYF
TGTGCCAGCAGTTCAATAGCGGGAGCAGCCGAGCAGTACTTC
>.|TRBJ2-5|TRBV5-1|14
CASSSPGGGETQYF
TGCGCCAGCAGCTCGCCGGGGGGCGGAGAGACCCAGTACTTC
>TRBD1|TRBJ2-7|TRBV7-2|15
CASSLGGTGYDEQYF
TGTGCCAGCAGCTTAGGAGGGACAGGCTATGACGAGCAGTACTTC
>TRBD1|TRBJ2-4|TRBV19|17
CASSTLPQQGSKNIQYF
TGTGCCAGTAGTACCCTCCCCCAACAGGGGTCCAAAAACATTCAGTACTTC
>TRBD1|TRBJ1-5|TRBV5-8|15
CASSSRQGGNQPQHF
TGTGCCAGCAGCTCCAGACAGGGGGGCAATCAGCCCCAGCATTTT
>.|TRBJ2-2|TRBV7-2|17
CASSPDTGGARFGELFF
TGTGCCAGCAGCCCCGATACGGGCGGGGCCCGATTCGGGGAGCTGTTTTTT
>.|TRBJ2-2|TRBV2|14
CASSAGAGTGELFF
TGTGCCAGCAGTGCGGGAGCGGGCACCGGGGAGCTGTTTTTT
>TRBD1|TRBJ1-1|TRBV13|16
CASSPRDRGRYTEAFF
TGTGCCAGCAGCCCCCGGGACAGGGGTAGATATACTGAAGCTTTCTTT
>.|TRBJ1-2|TRBV28|15
CASSSQSGGSYGYTF
TGTGCCAGCAGTTCCCAATCGGGGGGCTCCTATGGCTACACCTTC
>.|TRBJ2-3|TRBV7-7|15
CASSSGASGTDTQYF
TGTGCTAGCAGCTCAGGGGCTTCGGGGACAGATACGCAGTATTTT
>.|TRBJ2-7|TRBV7-2|14
CASSLGGASYEQYF
TGTGCCAGCAGCTTAGGCGGGGCCTCCTACGAGCAGTACTTC
>TRBD1|TRBJ1-4|TRBV7-2|15
CASSLAGTGAEKLFF
TGTGCCAGCAGCTTAGCGGGGACAGGGGCCGAAAAACTGTTTTTT
>.|TRBJ1-5|TRBV19|16
CASSTPGRGSDQPQHF
TGTGCCAGTAGTACCCCTGGGAGGGGATCGGATCAGCCCCAGCATTTT
>TRBD2|TRBJ2-7|TRBV7-9|16
CASSFPSGTSYYEQYF
TGTGCCAGCAGCTTTCCGAGTGGGACTAGCTACTACGAGCAGTACTTC
>TRBD2|TRBJ2-3|TRBV5-1|15
CASTRTSSDTDTQYF
TGCGCCAGCACCCGGACTAGCTCGGACACAGATACGCAGTATTTT
>.|TRBJ1-2|TRBV29-1|15
CSVGPLTQDTAGYTF
TGCAGCGTTGGCCCTTTAACTCAGGACACTGCAGGCTACACCTTC
>.|TRBJ2-1|TRBV28|14
CASSYQGRYNEQFF
TGTGCCAGCAGTTATCAGGGTCGGTACAATGAGCAGTTCTTC
>TRBD1|TRBJ2-1|TRBV7-9|16
CASSPHPHRGYNEQFF
TGTGCCAGCAGCCCACACCCACACAGGGGATACAATGAGCAGTTCTTC
>TRBD1|TRBJ2-6|TRBV29-1|13
CSARDRGTNVLTF
TGCAGCGCCCGGGACAGGGGAACCAACGTCCTGACTTTC
>.|TRBJ1-4|TRBV5-1|14
CASSLGRSNEKLFF
TGCGCCAGCAGCTTGGGGAGGTCAAATGAAAAACTGTTTTTT
>TRBD1|TRBJ2-3|TRBV5-1|15
CASSTGTGDTDTQYF
TGCGCCAGCAGCACCGGGACAGGGGACACAGATACGCAGTATTTT
>TRBD2|TRBJ2-7|TRBV4-3|16
CASSQVSTSGTYEQYF
TGCGCCAGCAGCCAAGTCTCAACTAGCGGGACGTACGAGCAGTACTTC
>.|TRBJ2-3|TRBV5-1|15
CASSLVGGRTDTQYF
TGCGCCAGCAGCCTGGTGGGGGGACGCACAGATACGCAGTATTTT
>.|TRBJ2-3|TRBV7-9|13
CASSLLGGDTQYF
TGTGCCAGCAGCTTATTAGGAGGGGATACGCAGTATTTT
>TRBD2|TRBJ2-3|TRBV7-2|18
CASSTYRRVAGVADTQYF
TGTGCCAGCAGCACCTACCGCCGGGTAGCGGGAGTTGCAGATACGCAGTATTTT
>TRBD1|TRBJ2-7|TRBV27|14
CASSRDRSSYEQYF
TGTGCCAGCAGCCGGGACAGGAGCTCCTACGAGCAGTACTTC
>TRBD2|TRBJ2-3|TRBV19|18
CASSIYMGTSGTQDTQYF
TGTGCCAGTAGTATTTACATGGGGACTAGCGGGACCCAAGATACGCAGTATTTT
>TRBD2|TRBJ2-7|TRBV5-1|17
CASSLATSGGLSYEQYF
TGCGCCAGCAGCCTCGCGACTAGCGGGGGCCTATCCTACGAGCAGTACTTC
>TRBD1|TRBJ1-4|TRBV30|14
CAWSSGTAGEKLFF
TGTGCCTGGAGTTCAGGGACAGCGGGCGAAAAACTGTTTTTT
>.|TRBJ1-5|TRBV5-5|13
CASSLDGDQPQHF
TGTGCCAGCAGCTTGGACGGGGATCAGCCCCAGCATTTT
>.|TRBJ2-5|TRBV5-1|15
CASSPLWTFQETQYF
TGCGCCAGCAGCCCCCTGTGGACTTTTCAAGAGACCCAGTACTTC
>.|TRBJ2-7|TRBV11-1|14
CASSPFASRYEQYF
TGTGCCAGCAGCCCCTTCGCTAGCCGTTACGAGCAGTACTTC
>.|TRBJ2-3|TRBV6-5|16
CASSYSVSSSTDTQYF
TGTGCCAGCAGTTACTCGGTTAGCTCTAGCACAGATACGCAGTATTTT
>TRBD1|TRBJ2-6|TRBV5-4|17
CASSPGQARSGANVLTF
TGTGCCAGCAGCCCGGGACAGGCGCGCTCTGGGGCCAACGTCCTGACTTTC
>.|TRBJ1-6|TRBV6-5|15
CASSPSNGGNSPLHF
TGTGCCAGCAGTCCCTCGAACGGCGGGAATTCACCCCTCCACTTT
>TRBD1|TRBJ2-5|TRBV6-5|13
CATGTGWEETQYF
TGTGCCACCGGGACAGGGTGGGAAGAGACCCAGTACTTC
>TRBD1|TRBJ1-2|TRBV27|15
CASSLLGQGAKGYTF
TGTGCCAGCAGTTTATTAGGACAGGGGGCGAAGGGCTACACCTTC
>TRBD1|TRBJ2-5|TRBV29-1|12
CSYYRGQETQYF
TGCAGCTACTACAGGGGGCAAGAGACCCAGTACTTC
>.|TRBJ1-1|TRBV7-8|13
CASSPSLNTEAFF
TGTGCCAGCAGCCCTAGCTTGAACACTGAAGCTTTCTTT